These 7 T cell receptor beta chains share one sample of origin, sequenced in a study of T cell responses to AZD1222 COVID-19 vaccine. Method: immunoSEQ multiplex PCR; TCRdb's copy keeps in-frame clones and lacks some. Of 210,000 or so clones listed, approximately 94% were seen once; the top ten hold roughly 1%. The material was peripheral blood, obtained on day 0 of MenACWY control vaccination. The receptors come from an adult in good health.

The rearrangement uses TRBV4-1 and TRBJ1-3, with a weak D call TRBD1 (6 bases). V shed 4 bases and J shed 0 bases, with 7 bases lying between them. The CDR3 has 14 residues. Per germline, CDR1 MGHRA and CDR2 YSYEKL. The CDR3 DNA follows: TGCGCCAGCAGCCGGGACAACTCTGGAAACACCATATATTTT. This encodes CASSRDNSGNTIYF.

About this clone itself: Other DNA sequences in this specimen translate into the identical CDR3. J is TRBJ1-4 and V is TRBV18; TRBD1 is a possible D gene (5 bases). The CDR3 loop spans 15 amino acids. From germline, CDR1 is KGHSH and CDR2 LQKENI. V shed 1 base and J shed 0 bases, with 6 bases lying between them. CDR3 loop: CASSPRGATNEKLFF. In nucleotides, the CDR3 is TGTGCCAGCTCACCACGGGGGGCAACTAATGAAAAACTGTTTTTT.

This clone was counted once. The chain carries TRBV6-1 and TRBJ2-7, with TRBD1 identical over 9 bases. Trimming took 3 bases from V and 4 from J; bases not matched to a gene: 4. There are 14 residues in the CDR3. Germline values: CDR1 MNHNS, CDR2 SASEGT. Here the CDR3 DNA reads TGTGCCAGCAGTGACACAGGGGGCAATTACGAGCAGTACTTC. It encodes CASSDTGGNYEQYF.

The J gene is TRBJ2-5, the V gene TRBV11-2; D gene uncertain. The CDR3 is 14 residues long. CDR1 is SGHAT and CDR2 is FQNNGV in the germline V gene. Trimming cost V 4 bases and J 1 base, with 10 bases left between them. In nucleotides, the CDR3 is TGTGCCAGCAGCTCAGGTCCCTTCCAAGAGACCCAGTACTTC. This gives the protein CASSSGPFQETQYF. Drawing the rest from reference TRBV11-2 and TRBJ2-5, the complete variable domain is EAGVAQSPRYKIIEKRQSVAFWCNPISGHATLYWYQQILGQGPKLLIQFQNNGVVDDSQLPKDRFSAERLKGVDSTLKIQPAKLEDSAVYLCASSSGPFQETQYFGPGTRLLVL.

The V call is TRBV25-1, the J call TRBJ1-2; D gene ambiguous. CDR1 is MGHDK and CDR2 is SYGVNS in the germline V gene. Trimming took off 2 bases at V and 1 base at J, with 11 bases between the two ends. This CDR3 spans 15 amino acids. CDR3 bases: TGTGCCAGCAGTGAAGGGAACGGCAATAACTATGGCTACACCTTC. Its protein product is CASSEGNGNNYGYTF.

The chain is built from TRBV5-4 and TRBJ2-5; 10 bases map to TRBD1. J was trimmed by 4 bases and V by 3 bases; bases with no gene match: 6. This CDR3 has 15 residues. The germline gives CDR1 SGHNT, CDR2 YYREEE (reference sequence). The CDR3 sequence: CASSSDRGHLETQYF. The CDR3 DNA sequence: TGTGCCAGCAGCTCCGACAGGGGGCATCTAGAGACCCAGTACTTC.

The chain links TRBV6-5 to TRBJ1-2, with a tentative D call TRBD1 (5 bases). V lost 6 bases to trimming and J lost 3 bases, with 17 bases between them. The CDR3 is made up of 15 amino acids. The germline V gene has CDR1 MNHEY and CDR2 SVGAGI. The CDR3 sequence: CASSATDKLDYGYTF. DNA of the CDR3: TGTGCCAGCAGCGCCACGGACAAGCTGGACTATGGCTACACCTTC.